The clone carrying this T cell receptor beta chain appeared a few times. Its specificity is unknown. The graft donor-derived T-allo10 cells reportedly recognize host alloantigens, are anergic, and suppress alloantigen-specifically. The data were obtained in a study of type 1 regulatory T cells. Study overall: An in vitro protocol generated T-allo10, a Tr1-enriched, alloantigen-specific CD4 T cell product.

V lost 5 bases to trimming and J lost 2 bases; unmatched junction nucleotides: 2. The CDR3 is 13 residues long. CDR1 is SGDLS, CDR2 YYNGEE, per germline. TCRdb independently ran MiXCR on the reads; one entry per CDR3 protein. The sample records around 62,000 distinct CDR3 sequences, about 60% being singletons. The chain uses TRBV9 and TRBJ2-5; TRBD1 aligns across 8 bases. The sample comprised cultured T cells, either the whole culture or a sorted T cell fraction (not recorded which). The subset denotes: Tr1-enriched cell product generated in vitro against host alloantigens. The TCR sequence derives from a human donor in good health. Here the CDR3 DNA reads TGTGCCAGCAGACGACAGGGGCAAGAGACCCAGTACTTC. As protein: CASRRQGQETQYF.